This is a list of T cell receptor beta chains from one sample in a study of graft-versus-host responses after intestinal transplantation. These receptors are not linked to any known antigen. Sequenced by immunoSEQ multiplex PCR; TCRdb stores in-frame clones only, minus some. The table shows over 90,000 clones, with roughly 93% occurring only once. Specimen: unstimulated CD8+ T cells sorted from spleen or lymph node cells, collected before intestinal transplant. These receptors were obtained from a human donor who received an intestinal transplant. CDR3s include the opening cysteine and the closing phenylalanine or tryptophan. The order of the fields is D gene, J gene, V gene, clone size, CDR3 protein, CDR3 DNA. The D gene is left open where the match is weak. Clone size is shown for a subset of rows, as once, few, many or a class of expanded clone.

D: -
J: TRBJ1-2
V: TRBV6-6
size: -
CDR3: CASKPGGIGYTF
DNA: TGTGCCAGCAAGCCAGGCGGGATAGGCTACACCTTC

D: TRBD1
J: TRBJ1-1
V: TRBV14
size: -
CDR3: CASSPRDSYTEAFF
DNA: TGTGCCAGCAGCCCACGGGACAGCTACACTGAAGCTTTCTTT

D: -
J: TRBJ2-1
V: TRBV7-6
size: -
CDR3: CASSYSPINNEQFF
DNA: TGTGCCAGCAGCTATAGCCCTATTAACAATGAGCAGTTCTTC

D: -
J: TRBJ1-2
V: TRBV29-1
size: once
CDR3: CSVVSGYGYTF
DNA: TGCAGCGTTGTAAGCGGCTATGGCTACACCTTC

D: -
J: TRBJ2-7
V: TRBV11-2
size: -
CDR3: CASSPKTSYEQYF
DNA: TGTGCCAGCAGCCCCAAAACCTCCTACGAGCAGTACTTC

D: -
J: TRBJ1-1
V: TRBV11-2
size: -
CDR3: CASSLAFRGRENTEAFF
DNA: TGTGCCAGCAGCTTAGCTTTTAGGGGGAGAGAGAACACTGAAGCTTTCTTT

D: TRBD1
J: TRBJ1-3
V: TRBV6-1
size: once
CDR3: CASSDIGTDGNTIYF
DNA: TGTGCCAGCAGTGATATAGGGACAGATGGAAACACCATATATTTT

D: -
J: TRBJ1-4
V: TRBV7-8
size: -
CDR3: CASSLSFLGGQGSEKLFF
DNA: TGTGCCAGCAGCTTATCATTTCTAGGGGGGCAGGGGAGTGAAAAACTGTTTTTT

D: TRBD2
J: TRBJ2-2
V: TRBV9
size: -
CDR3: CASSARGGAAGELFF
DNA: TGTGCCAGCAGCGCCCGCGGGGGGGCAGCCGGGGAGCTGTTTTTT

D: -
J: TRBJ2-7
V: TRBV6-5
size: -
CDR3: CASSYSKVSYYEQYF
DNA: TGTGCCAGCAGTTACTCCAAAGTTTCATACTACGAGCAGTACTTC

D: TRBD1
J: TRBJ2-2
V: TRBV15
size: -
CDR3: CATTKGTGSTGELFF
DNA: TGTGCCACCACCAAAGGGACAGGGAGTACCGGGGAGCTGTTTTTT

D: TRBD1
J: TRBJ1-4
V: TRBV5-1
size: -
CDR3: CASSPGQASNEKLFF
DNA: TGCGCCAGCAGCCCTGGACAGGCCAGTAATGAAAAACTGTTTTTT

D: TRBD2
J: TRBJ2-1
V: TRBV5-6
size: once
CDR3: CASSRLAGDEQFF
DNA: TGTGCCAGCAGCCGACTAGCGGGGGATGAGCAGTTCTTC

D: TRBD1
J: TRBJ2-7
V: TRBV27
size: -
CDR3: CASSLSAGTGSHEQYF
DNA: TGTGCCAGCAGTTTATCTGCCGGGACAGGGTCCCACGAGCAGTACTTC

D: -
J: TRBJ2-1
V: TRBV6-5
size: -
CDR3: CASSYEGVISYNEQFF
DNA: TGTGCCAGCAGTTACGAAGGGGTGATCTCCTACAATGAGCAGTTCTTC

D: -
J: TRBJ1-4
V: TRBV19
size: -
CDR3: CASRPVGWSEKLFF
DNA: TGTGCCAGTCGTCCAGTCGGTTGGAGCGAAAAACTGTTTTTT

D: -
J: TRBJ1-6
V: TRBV4-1
size: -
CDR3: CASCLGPGFNSPLHF
DNA: TGCGCCAGTTGCTTAGGTCCGGGTTTTAATTCACCCCTCCACTTT

D: TRBD1
J: TRBJ1-2
V: TRBV7-9
size: -
CDR3: CASSPPGQGNYGYTF
DNA: TGTGCCAGCAGCCCCCCCGGACAGGGGAACTATGGCTACACCTTC

D: -
J: TRBJ2-5
V: TRBV27
size: -
CDR3: CASSTGRAGAQYF
DNA: TGTGCCAGCAGCACCGGACGGGCCGGGGCCCAGTACTTC

D: -
J: TRBJ1-6
V: TRBV5-1
size: -
CDR3: CASSPGQNSPLHF
DNA: TGCGCCAGCAGCCCTGGACAGAATTCACCCCTCCACTTT

D: -
J: TRBJ2-2
V: TRBV7-3
size: -
CDR3: CASSLGPYTGELFF
DNA: TGTGCCAGCAGCTTAGGACCCTACACCGGGGAGCTGTTTTTT

D: -
J: TRBJ2-3
V: TRBV7-8
size: -
CDR3: CASNVGDGGRDTQYF
DNA: TGTGCCAGCAACGTGGGGGACGGTGGTAGGGACACGCAGTATTTT

D: TRBD1
J: TRBJ2-7
V: TRBV5-1
size: -
CDR3: CASRATGGESPYEQYF
DNA: TGCGCCAGCAGGGCAACAGGGGGCGAGAGTCCCTACGAGCAGTACTTC

D: -
J: TRBJ2-3
V: TRBV13
size: few
CDR3: CASSPESTDTQYF
DNA: TGTGCCAGCAGCCCGGAGAGCACAGATACGCAGTATTTT

D: -
J: TRBJ2-7
V: TRBV27
size: -
CDR3: CASSLSGGLRGEQYF
DNA: TGTGCCAGCAGTTTATCCGGCGGGTTGCGGGGCGAGCAGTACTTC

D: -
J: TRBJ1-2
V: TRBV11-2
size: once
CDR3: CASSLEGGYTF
DNA: TGTGCCAGCAGCTTAGAGGGGGGCTACACCTTC

D: -
J: TRBJ1-1
V: TRBV27
size: once
CDR3: CASSSDVYTEAFF
DNA: TGTGCCAGCAGTTCGGACGTCTACACTGAAGCTTTCTTT

D: -
J: TRBJ2-2
V: TRBV30
size: once
CDR3: CAWSEGRVNTGELFF
DNA: TGTGCCTGGAGTGAGGGCAGGGTAAACACCGGGGAGCTGTTTTTT

D: -
J: TRBJ1-5
V: TRBV4-1
size: once
CDR3: CASSQGQNQPQHF
DNA: TGCGCCAGCAGCCAGGGCCAAAATCAGCCCCAGCATTTT

D: -
J: TRBJ2-2
V: TRBV4-1
size: once
CDR3: CASSLGGGTGELFF
DNA: TGCGCCAGCAGCCTAGGGGGGGGCACCGGGGAGCTGTTTTTT

D: -
J: TRBJ2-5
V: TRBV7-8
size: -
CDR3: CASSSNLTPLGQETQYF
DNA: TGTGCCAGCAGCTCAAACCTAACTCCTTTAGGCCAAGAGACCCAGTACTTC

D: -
J: TRBJ1-4
V: TRBV4-1
size: -
CDR3: CASSQDQVEEGATNEKLFF
DNA: TGCGCCAGCAGCCAAGATCAGGTGGAGGAGGGGGCAACTAATGAAAAACTGTTTTTT

D: -
J: TRBJ2-2
V: TRBV7-6
size: -
CDR3: CASSLDHTPLPPGELFF
DNA: TGTGCCAGCAGCTTAGACCACACCCCCTTGCCCCCCGGGGAGCTGTTTTTT

D: -
J: TRBJ2-1
V: TRBV6-5
size: once
CDR3: CASSSSRSYNEQFF
DNA: TGTGCCAGCAGCTCCAGCCGCTCCTACAATGAGCAGTTCTTC

D: -
J: TRBJ2-5
V: TRBV6-5
size: -
CDR3: CASSYEADETQYF
DNA: TGTGCCAGCAGTTACGAGGCGGATGAGACCCAGTACTTC

D: TRBD2
J: TRBJ2-7
V: TRBV9
size: -
CDR3: CASSVLAGGYEQYF
DNA: TGTGCCAGCAGCGTTTTAGCGGGGGGTTACGAGCAGTACTTC

D: -
J: TRBJ1-1
V: TRBV7-6
size: once
CDR3: CASSARDVITTEAFF
DNA: TGTGCCAGCAGCGCACGGGACGTAATTACTACTGAAGCTTTCTTT

D: TRBD1
J: TRBJ2-7
V: TRBV9
size: -
CDR3: CASSATGLAYEQYF
DNA: TGTGCCAGCAGCGCGACAGGGCTAGCCTACGAGCAGTACTTC

D: -
J: TRBJ2-7
V: TRBV6-1
size: -
CDR3: CASSTPVGSGEQYF
DNA: TGTGCCAGCAGTACCCCAGTGGGGTCCGGCGAGCAGTACTTC

D: TRBD2
J: TRBJ2-3
V: TRBV5-1
size: -
CDR3: CASSPRLAGASTDTQYF
DNA: TGCGCCAGCAGCCCGCGACTAGCGGGGGCTAGCACAGATACGCAGTATTTT

D: TRBD1
J: TRBJ2-7
V: TRBV5-1
size: -
CDR3: CASSLAVGTGLYEQYF
DNA: TGCGCCAGCAGCTTGGCCGTGGGGACAGGGCTCTACGAGCAGTACTTC

D: -
J: TRBJ2-7
V: TRBV13
size: -
CDR3: CASSLPSSYEQYF
DNA: TGTGCCAGCAGCTTACCGAGCTCCTACGAGCAGTACTTC

D: -
J: TRBJ2-5
V: TRBV5-6
size: -
CDR3: CASSRRTQETQYF
DNA: TGTGCCAGCAGCAGGAGGACCCAAGAGACCCAGTACTTC

D: -
J: TRBJ1-5
V: TRBV5-6
size: -
CDR3: CASKAWTDVDPPQHF
DNA: TGTGCCAGCAAAGCTTGGACGGATGTCGATCCGCCCCAGCATTTT

D: -
J: TRBJ1-2
V: TRBV14
size: -
CDR3: CASSKDSPNYGYTF
DNA: TGTGCCAGCAGCAAGGACAGTCCTAACTATGGCTACACCTTC

D: TRBD1
J: TRBJ1-2
V: TRBV7-9
size: once
CDR3: CASSPRGQGGDYGYTF
DNA: TGTGCCAGCAGCCCCCGAGGACAGGGGGGCGACTATGGCTACACCTTC

D: -
J: TRBJ1-1
V: TRBV7-9
size: -
CDR3: CASSSDGKNTEAFF
DNA: TGTGCCAGCAGTTCGGACGGCAAGAACACTGAAGCTTTCTTT

D: -
J: TRBJ1-2
V: TRBV9
size: -
CDR3: CASSVDGGTYGYTF
DNA: TGTGCCAGCAGCGTAGATGGTGGGACGTATGGCTACACCTTC

D: -
J: TRBJ2-7
V: TRBV28
size: -
CDR3: CASSLGVEQYF
DNA: TGTGCCAGCAGTTTGGGAGTCGAGCAGTACTTC

D: -
J: TRBJ1-1
V: TRBV5-1
size: -
CDR3: CASSWAGVEAFF
DNA: TGCGCCAGCAGCTGGGCGGGTGTAGAAGCTTTCTTT

D: -
J: TRBJ2-3
V: TRBV20-1
size: -
CDR3: CSAFRTDTQYF
DNA: TGCAGTGCTTTCCGCACAGATACGCAGTATTTT

D: -
J: TRBJ1-1
V: TRBV6-7
size: -
CDR3: CASSYSRRDNGTEAFF
DNA: TGTGCCAGCAGTTACTCAAGGAGGGACAATGGCACTGAAGCTTTCTTT

D: -
J: TRBJ2-3
V: TRBV4-1
size: -
CDR3: CASSQTPGTLITDTQYF
DNA: TGCGCCAGCAGCCAAACCCCTGGGACTCTTATCACAGATACGCAGTATTTT

D: -
J: TRBJ1-1
V: TRBV4-1
size: -
CDR3: CASSQVGKAEAFF
DNA: TGCGCCAGCAGCCAAGTTGGGAAAGCTGAAGCTTTCTTT

D: -
J: TRBJ2-7
V: TRBV9
size: -
CDR3: CASSPGGTGYEQYF
DNA: TGTGCCAGCAGCCCCGGGGGAACAGGTTACGAGCAGTACTTC

D: -
J: TRBJ2-3
V: TRBV7-8
size: -
CDR3: CASSPSEGERDTQYF
DNA: TGTGCCAGCAGCCCGTCGGAGGGGGAGAGGGATACGCAGTATTTT

D: TRBD1
J: TRBJ1-2
V: TRBV11-3
size: -
CDR3: CASSPRDRDVYYGYTF
DNA: TGTGCCAGCAGCCCCAGGGACAGGGATGTTTACTATGGCTACACCTTC

D: -
J: TRBJ2-1
V: TRBV6-6
size: -
CDR3: CASSFAARGEQFF
DNA: TGTGCCAGCAGTTTCGCCGCCCGTGGCGAGCAGTTCTTC

D: TRBD2
J: TRBJ2-7
V: TRBV10-2
size: -
CDR3: CASSPGGTRGGVYEQYF
DNA: TGCGCCAGCAGTCCCGGGGGTACGCGGGGGGGCGTGTACGAGCAGTACTTC